This T cell receptor (beta chain) stems from a study of blood T cell repertoires in COVID-19. This CDR3 comprises 14 residues. CDR1 and CDR2 from the germline V gene are SNHLY and FYNNEI. J gave up 4 bases and V 6 bases, and 6 bases lay outside the gene matches. Per the original methods: Counts of nucleated cells, estimated from reference gene primer amplification, were obtained. Libraries were prepared by immunoSEQ multiplex PCR; TCRdb keeps only in-frame clonotypes and omits some of them. V and J calls plus clone size are reproduced from that table; the DNA served to infer D and trimming. The table shows over 250,000 clones, with 70% to 90% occurring only once. This clone appeared a few times.

The chain carries TRBV2 and TRBJ1-5; 7 bases line up with TRBD1. The sample taken for sequencing was peripheral blood. The source is a woman in her 70s with acute or convalescent COVID-19. CDR3 DNA: TGTGCCAGCAGGGGTTCAGGGGGTAATCAGCCCCAGCATTTT. Its translation: CASRGSGGNQPQHF.